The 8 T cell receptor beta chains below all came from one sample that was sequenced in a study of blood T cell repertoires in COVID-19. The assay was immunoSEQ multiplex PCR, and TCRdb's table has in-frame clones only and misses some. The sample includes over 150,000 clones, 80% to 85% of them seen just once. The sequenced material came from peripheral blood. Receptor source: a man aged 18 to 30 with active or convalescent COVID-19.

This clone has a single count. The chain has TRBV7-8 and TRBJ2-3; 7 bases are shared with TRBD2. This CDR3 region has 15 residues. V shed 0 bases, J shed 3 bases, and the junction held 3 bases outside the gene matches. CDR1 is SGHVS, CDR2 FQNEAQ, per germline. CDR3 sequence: CASSLAASGTDTQYF. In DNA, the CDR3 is TGTGCCAGCAGCTTAGCGGCTAGCGGAACAGATACGCAGTATTTT.

The CDR3 region has the DNA TGTGCCAGCAGTTGGGCGTTAAACACTGAAGCTTTCTTT. The encoded protein is CASSWALNTEAFF. This rearrangement joins TRBV7-9 to TRBJ1-1; D remains ambiguous. V gave up 6 bases and J gave up 2 bases, with 10 bases separating them. Germline assignment: CDR1 SEHNR and CDR2 FQNEAQ (reference sequence). This CDR3 has 13 amino acids.

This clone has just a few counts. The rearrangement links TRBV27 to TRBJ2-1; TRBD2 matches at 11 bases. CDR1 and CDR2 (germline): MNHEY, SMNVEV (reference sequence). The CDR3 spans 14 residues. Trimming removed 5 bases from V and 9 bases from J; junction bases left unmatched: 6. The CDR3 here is CASSLRLAGSEQFF. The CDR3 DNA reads TGTGCCAGCAGTCTCAGACTAGCGGGAAGTGAGCAGTTCTTC.

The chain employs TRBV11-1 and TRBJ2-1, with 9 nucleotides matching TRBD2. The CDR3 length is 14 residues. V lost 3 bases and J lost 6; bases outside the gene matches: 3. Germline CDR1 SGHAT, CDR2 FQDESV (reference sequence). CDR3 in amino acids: CASSFAGGLNEQFF. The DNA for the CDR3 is TGTGCCAGCAGCTTTGCGGGAGGGCTCAATGAGCAGTTCTTC.

The CDR3 DNA follows: TGTGCCAGCAGTCCCAGCCGGGACAGGCATGATTCACCCCTCCACTTT. Amino acids: CASSPSRDRHDSPLHF. The chain employs TRBV6-6 and TRBJ1-6; 8 bases are a match to TRBD1. Per the germline V gene, CDR1 is MNHNY and CDR2 is SVGAGI (reference sequence). J was trimmed by 8 bases and V by 5 bases; bases with no gene match: 11. The CDR3 is 16 amino acids.

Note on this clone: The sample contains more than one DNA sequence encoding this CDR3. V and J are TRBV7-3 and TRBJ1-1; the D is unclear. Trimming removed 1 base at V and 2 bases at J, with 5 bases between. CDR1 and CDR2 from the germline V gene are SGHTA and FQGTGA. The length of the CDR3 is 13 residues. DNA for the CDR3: TGTGCCAGCAGCTTAAGTGTAAACACTGAAGCTTTCTTT. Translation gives CASSLSVNTEAFF.

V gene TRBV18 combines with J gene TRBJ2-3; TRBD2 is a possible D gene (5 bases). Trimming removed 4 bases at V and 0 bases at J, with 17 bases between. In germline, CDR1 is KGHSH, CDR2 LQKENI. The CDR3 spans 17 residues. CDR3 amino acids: CASSRVGNRGSTDTQYF. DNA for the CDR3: TGTGCCAGCTCACGGGTCGGCAACCGAGGGAGCACAGATACGCAGTATTTT.

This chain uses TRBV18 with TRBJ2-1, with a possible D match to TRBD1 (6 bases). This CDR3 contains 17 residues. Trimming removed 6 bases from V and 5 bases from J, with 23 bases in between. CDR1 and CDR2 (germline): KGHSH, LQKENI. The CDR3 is CASSQLPRTGTHNEQFF. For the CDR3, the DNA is TGTGCCAGCTCCCAACTTCCCCGGACCGGGACACACAATGAGCAGTTCTTC.